This paragraph reports one T cell receptor beta chain. Its antigen remains unidentified. V was pared by 5 bases and J by 1 base, with 6 bases of the junction left unmatched. The germline CDR1 and CDR2 sequences are LNHDA and SQIVND (reference sequence). The CDR3 spans 16 residues. cDNA libraries of TCR beta carried unique molecular identifiers. TCRdb processed the PCR reads anew with MiXCR; each CDR3 protein has one entry. The table lists around 440,000 distinct CDR3 sequences, approximately 45% of them singletons. The data were obtained in a study of post-analysis software for immune sequencing data. Study as a whole: Recorded subtypes: relapsing-remitting, secondary progressive, progressive-relapsing; some patients unannotated.

Findings and limits, study-wide: F measure showed strong co-clustering of same-batch samples. Compared with controls, patients had more of 4 to 6 TRBV segments, including TRBV5-6, TRBV5-1 and TRBV20-1.

This sequence was found in a girl between 10 and 17 years old with multiple sclerosis. The chain links TRBV19 to TRBJ2-3; TRBD2 matches at 10 bases. The sequenced sample consisted of blood. CDR3 region: CASSDLSGGGTDTQYF. The DNA for the CDR3 is TGTGCCAGTAGTGATCTCAGCGGGGGGGGCACAGATACGCAGTATTTT.